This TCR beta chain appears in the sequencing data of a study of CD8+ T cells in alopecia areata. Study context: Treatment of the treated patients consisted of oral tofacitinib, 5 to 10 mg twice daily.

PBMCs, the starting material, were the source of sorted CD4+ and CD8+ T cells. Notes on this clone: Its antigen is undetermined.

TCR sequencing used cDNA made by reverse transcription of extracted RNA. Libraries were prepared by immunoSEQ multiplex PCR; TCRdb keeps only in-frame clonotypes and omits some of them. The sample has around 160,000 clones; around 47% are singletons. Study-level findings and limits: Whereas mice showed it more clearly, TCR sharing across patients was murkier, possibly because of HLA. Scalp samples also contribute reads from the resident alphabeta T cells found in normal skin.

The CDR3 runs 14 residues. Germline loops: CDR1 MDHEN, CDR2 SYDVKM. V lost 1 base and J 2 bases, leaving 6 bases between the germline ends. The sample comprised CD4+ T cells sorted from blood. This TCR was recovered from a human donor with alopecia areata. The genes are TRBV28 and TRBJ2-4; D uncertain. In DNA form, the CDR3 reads TGTGCCAGCAGTTTATCCGGACCCAAAAACATTCAGTACTTC. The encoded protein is CASSLSGPKNIQYF.